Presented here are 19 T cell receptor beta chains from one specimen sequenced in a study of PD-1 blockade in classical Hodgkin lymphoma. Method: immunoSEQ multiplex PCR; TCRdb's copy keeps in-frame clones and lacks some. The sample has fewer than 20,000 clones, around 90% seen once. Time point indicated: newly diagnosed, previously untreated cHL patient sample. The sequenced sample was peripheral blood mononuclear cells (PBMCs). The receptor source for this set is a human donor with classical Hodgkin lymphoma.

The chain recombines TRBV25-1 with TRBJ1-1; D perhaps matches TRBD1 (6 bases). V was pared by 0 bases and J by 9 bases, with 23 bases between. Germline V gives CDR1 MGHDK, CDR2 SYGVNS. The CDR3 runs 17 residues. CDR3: CASSEYVVGGHVPKAFF. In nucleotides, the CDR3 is TGTGCCAGCAGTGAATATGTGGTTGGGGGACACGTTCCGAAAGCTTTCTTT.

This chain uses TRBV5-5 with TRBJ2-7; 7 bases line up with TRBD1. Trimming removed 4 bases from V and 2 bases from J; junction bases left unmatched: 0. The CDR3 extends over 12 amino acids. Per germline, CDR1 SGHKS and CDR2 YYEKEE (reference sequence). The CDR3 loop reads CASSTGAYEQYF. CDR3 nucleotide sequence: TGTGCCAGCAGCACAGGGGCCTACGAGCAGTACTTC.

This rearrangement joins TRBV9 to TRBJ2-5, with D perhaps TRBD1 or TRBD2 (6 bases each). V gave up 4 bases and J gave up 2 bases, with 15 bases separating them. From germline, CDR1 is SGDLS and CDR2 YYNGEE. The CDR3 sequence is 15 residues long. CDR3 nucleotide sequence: TGTGCCAGCAGCAACGGGGGCCTACTACAAGAGACCCAGTACTTC. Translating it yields CASSNGGLLQETQYF.

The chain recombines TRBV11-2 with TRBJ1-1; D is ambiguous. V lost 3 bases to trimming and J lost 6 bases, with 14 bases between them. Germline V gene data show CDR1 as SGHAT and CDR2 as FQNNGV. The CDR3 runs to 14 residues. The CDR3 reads CASSFPIRISEAFF. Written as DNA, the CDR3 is TGTGCCAGCAGCTTCCCTATTAGGATCTCTGAAGCTTTCTTT.

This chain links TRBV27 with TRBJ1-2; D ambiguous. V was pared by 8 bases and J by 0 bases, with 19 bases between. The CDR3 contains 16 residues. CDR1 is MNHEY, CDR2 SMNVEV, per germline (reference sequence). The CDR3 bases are TGTGCCAGCTCCCCAAGCGGCGGCCCCTCTAACTATGGCTACACCTTC. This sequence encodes CASSPSGGPSNYGYTF.

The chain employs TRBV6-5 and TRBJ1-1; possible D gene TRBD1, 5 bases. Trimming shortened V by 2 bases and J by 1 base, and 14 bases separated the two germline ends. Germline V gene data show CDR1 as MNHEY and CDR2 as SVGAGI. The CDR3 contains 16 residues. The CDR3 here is CASSYPSRGRNTEAFF. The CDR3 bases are TGTGCCAGCAGTTACCCCAGCCGGGGCCGGAACACTGAAGCTTTCTTT.

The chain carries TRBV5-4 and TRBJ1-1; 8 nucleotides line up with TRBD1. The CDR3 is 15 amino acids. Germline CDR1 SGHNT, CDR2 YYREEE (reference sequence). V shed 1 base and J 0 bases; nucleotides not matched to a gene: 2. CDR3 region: CASSLPGGVNTEAFF. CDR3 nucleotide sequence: TGTGCCAGCAGCTTGCCAGGGGGCGTGAACACTGAAGCTTTCTTT.

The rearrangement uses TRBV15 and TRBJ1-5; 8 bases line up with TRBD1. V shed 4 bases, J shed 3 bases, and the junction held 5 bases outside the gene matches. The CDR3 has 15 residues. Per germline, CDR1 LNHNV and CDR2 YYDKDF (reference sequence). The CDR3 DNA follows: TGTGCCACCAGCACAAGACAGGGGTACAATCAGCCCCAGCATTTT. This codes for CATSTRQGYNQPQHF.

In DNA, the CDR3 is TGTGCCAGCAGCTTAGAGAGCGGGAGGGTTTACGAGCAGTACTTC. It translates to CASSLESGRVYEQYF. V gene TRBV7-2 combines with J gene TRBJ2-7, with 10 bases identical to TRBD2. This CDR3 comprises 15 residues. CDR1 is SGHTA, CDR2 FQGNSA, per germline. V lost 1 base and J lost 4; bases outside the gene matches: 4.

The CDR3: CASSSSTGVSTDTQYF. In nucleotides, the CDR3 is TGTGCCAGCAGCTCTAGTACAGGGGTTAGCACAGATACGCAGTATTTT. V is TRBV7-3 and J is TRBJ2-3; 7 bases agree with TRBD1. There are 16 residues in the CDR3. The germline V gene encodes CDR1 SGHTA and CDR2 FQGTGA. The V and J ends lost 4 bases and 0 bases, in that order; junction bases with no gene match: 7.

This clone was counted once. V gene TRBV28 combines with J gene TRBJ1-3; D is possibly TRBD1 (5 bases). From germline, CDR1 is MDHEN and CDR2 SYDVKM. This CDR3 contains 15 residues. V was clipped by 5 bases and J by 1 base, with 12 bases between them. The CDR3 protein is CASSPQTASGNTIYF. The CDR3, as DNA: TGTGCCAGCAGTCCGCAGACAGCTTCTGGAAACACCATATATTTT.

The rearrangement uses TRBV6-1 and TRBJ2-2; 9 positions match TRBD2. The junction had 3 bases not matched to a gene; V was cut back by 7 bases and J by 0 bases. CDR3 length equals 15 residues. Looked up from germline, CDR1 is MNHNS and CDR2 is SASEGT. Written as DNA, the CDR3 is TGTGCCAGCACTGCTAGCGGGGCGAACACCGGGGAGCTGTTTTTT. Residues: CASTASGANTGELFF.

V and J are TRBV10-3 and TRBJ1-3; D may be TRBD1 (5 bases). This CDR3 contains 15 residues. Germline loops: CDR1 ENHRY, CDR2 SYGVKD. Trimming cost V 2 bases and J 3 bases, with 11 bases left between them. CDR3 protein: CAISEGGVGGNTIYF. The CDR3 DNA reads TGTGCCATCAGTGAGGGAGGGGTTGGTGGAAACACCATATATTTT.

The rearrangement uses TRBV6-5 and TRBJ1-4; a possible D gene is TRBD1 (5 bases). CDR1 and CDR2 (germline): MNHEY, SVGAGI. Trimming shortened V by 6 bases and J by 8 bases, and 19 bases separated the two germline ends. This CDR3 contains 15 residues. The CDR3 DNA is TGTGCCAGCAGACGAGTCCCGGGACTGGGAGAAAAACTGTTTTTT. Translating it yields CASRRVPGLGEKLFF.

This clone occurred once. The CDR3 DNA reads as TGTGCCACCAGCAGAGGTTATGGCTACACCTTC. As protein: CATSRGYGYTF. The chain links TRBV15 to TRBJ1-2, with D unclear. CDR1 is LNHNV, CDR2 YYDKDF, per germline (reference sequence). Between the trimmed V and J ends, which lost 1 base and 5 bases, there was a span of 2 bases. CDR3 length: 11 residues.

As DNA, the CDR3 is TGTGCCAGCAGTGAACCTCTAGCGGGCTCCTACAATGAGCAGTTCTTC. Translation: CASSEPLAGSYNEQFF. The V gene is TRBV2, the J gene TRBJ2-1; 8 nucleotides agree with TRBD2. This CDR3 has 16 residues. CDR1 is SNHLY and CDR2 is FYNNEI in the germline V gene. V gave up 2 bases and J gave up 0 bases; unmatched junction bases: 3.

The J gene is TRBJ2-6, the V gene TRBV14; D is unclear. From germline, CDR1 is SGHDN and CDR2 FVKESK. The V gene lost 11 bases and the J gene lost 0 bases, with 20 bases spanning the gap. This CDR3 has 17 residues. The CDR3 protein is CAAWVRSSRSGANVLTF. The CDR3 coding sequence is TGTGCCGCCTGGGTAAGGTCTTCCCGCTCTGGGGCCAACGTCCTGACTTTC.

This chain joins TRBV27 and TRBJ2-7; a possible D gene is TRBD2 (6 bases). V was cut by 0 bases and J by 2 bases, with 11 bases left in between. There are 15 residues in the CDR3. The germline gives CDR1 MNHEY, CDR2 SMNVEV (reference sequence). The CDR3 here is CASSLSPGDTYEQYF. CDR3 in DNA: TGTGCCAGCAGTTTATCCCCGGGGGATACCTACGAGCAGTACTTC.

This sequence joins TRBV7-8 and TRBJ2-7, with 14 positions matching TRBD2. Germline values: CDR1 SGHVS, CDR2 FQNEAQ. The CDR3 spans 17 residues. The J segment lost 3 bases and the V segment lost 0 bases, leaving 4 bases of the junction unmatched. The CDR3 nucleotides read TGTGCCAGCAGCTTAGCGGGACTAGCGGGAGATGGCTACGAGCAGTACTTC. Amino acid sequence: CASSLAGLAGDGYEQYF.